This T cell receptor (beta chain) originates from a study of cytomegalovirus exposure and HLA in healthy donors. The PCR contained 60 Vbeta and 13 Jbeta primers. Generated by immunoSEQ multiplex PCR, the TCRdb table keeps only in-frame clones and is missing some. The table includes some 150,000 clones, roughly four fifths detected once. This clone was picked up a small number of times. The CDR3 runs 15 residues. V lost 6 bases, J lost 6 bases, and 8 bases stayed unmatched. From germline, CDR1 is MNHNS and CDR2 SASEGT. Healthy bone marrow donors made up the cohort. The rearrangement joins TRBV6-1 to TRBJ2-2, with 9 bases lining up with TRBD1. The source is a man aged 50-60 years in good health and CMV-seropositive. Material: PBMCs. The CDR3 loop is CASRTEQGAPGELFF. Written as DNA, the CDR3 is TGTGCCAGCAGAACTGAACAGGGGGCCCCCGGGGAGCTGTTTTTT.